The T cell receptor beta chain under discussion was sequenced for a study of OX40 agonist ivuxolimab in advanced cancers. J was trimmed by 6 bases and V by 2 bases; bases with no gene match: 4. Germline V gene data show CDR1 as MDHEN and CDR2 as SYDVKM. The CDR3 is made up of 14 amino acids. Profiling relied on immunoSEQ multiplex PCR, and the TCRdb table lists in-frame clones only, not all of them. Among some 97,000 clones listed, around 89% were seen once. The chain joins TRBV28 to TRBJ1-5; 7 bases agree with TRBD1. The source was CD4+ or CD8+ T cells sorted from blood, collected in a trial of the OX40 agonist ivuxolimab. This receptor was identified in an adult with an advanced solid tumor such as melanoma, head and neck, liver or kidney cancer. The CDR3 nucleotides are TGTGCCAGCAGTTTAGACAGGGCGGCTCAGCCCCAGCATTTT. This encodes CASSLDRAAQPQHF.